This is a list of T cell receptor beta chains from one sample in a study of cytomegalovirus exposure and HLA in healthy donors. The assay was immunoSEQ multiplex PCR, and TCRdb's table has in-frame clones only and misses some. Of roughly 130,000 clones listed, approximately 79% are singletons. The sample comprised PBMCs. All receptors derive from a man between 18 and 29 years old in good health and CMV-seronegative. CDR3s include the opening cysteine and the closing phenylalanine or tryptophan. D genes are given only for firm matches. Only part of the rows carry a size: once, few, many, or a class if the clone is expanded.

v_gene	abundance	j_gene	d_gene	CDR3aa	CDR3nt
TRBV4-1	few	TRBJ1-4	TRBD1	CASSQHRGEKLFF	TGCGCCAGCAGCCAACACAGGGGGGAAAAACTGTTTTTT
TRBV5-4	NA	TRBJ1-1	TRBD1	CASSSRDRGNTEAFF	TGTGCCAGCAGCTCCCGGGACAGGGGGAACACTGAAGCTTTCTTT
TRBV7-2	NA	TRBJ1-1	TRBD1	CASSYRGDTEAFF	TGTGCCAGCAGCTACAGGGGAGACACTGAAGCTTTCTTT
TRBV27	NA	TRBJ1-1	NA	CASSQGLTTNTEAFF	TGTGCCAGCAGCCAAGGACTCACTACGAACACTGAAGCTTTCTTT
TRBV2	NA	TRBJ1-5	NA	CASSGRSNQPQHF	TGTGCCAGCAGCGGCAGGAGCAATCAGCCCCAGCATTTT
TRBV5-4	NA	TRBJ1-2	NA	CASSLAQDFHGYTF	TGTGCCAGCAGCTTGGCCCAGGATTTCCATGGCTACACCTTC
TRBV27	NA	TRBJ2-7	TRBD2	CASSPRGGPSYEQYF	TGTGCCAGCAGCCCTCGGGGGGGACCCTCCTACGAGCAGTACTTC
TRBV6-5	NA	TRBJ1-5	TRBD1	CASNGQGQPQHF	TGTGCCAGCAACGGACAGGGCCAGCCCCAGCATTTT
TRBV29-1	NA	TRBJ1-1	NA	CSVARGKNTEAFF	TGCAGCGTTGCAAGGGGGAAGAACACTGAAGCTTTCTTT
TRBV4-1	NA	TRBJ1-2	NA	CASSQGRTNYGYTF	TGCGCCAGCAGCCAAGGCAGAACTAACTATGGCTACACCTTC
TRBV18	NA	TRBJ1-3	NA	CASSLMGTTVDTHPSGNTIYF	TGTGCCAGCTCACTGATGGGTACGACGGTGGACACCCACCCCTCTGGAAACACCATATATTTT
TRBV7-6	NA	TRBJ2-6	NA	CASSHASANVLTF	TGTGCCAGCAGCCACGCGAGCGCCAACGTCCTGACTTTC
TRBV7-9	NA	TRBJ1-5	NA	CASSLGADSNQPQHF	TGTGCCAGCAGCTTAGGTGCGGATAGCAATCAGCCCCAGCATTTT
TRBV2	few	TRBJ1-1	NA	CASTLWATEAFF	TGTGCCAGCACCCTCTGGGCCACTGAAGCTTTCTTT
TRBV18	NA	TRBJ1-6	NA	CASSPGGVDADNSPLHF	TGTGCCAGCTCACCTGGAGGGGTAGATGCAGATAATTCACCCCTCCACTTT
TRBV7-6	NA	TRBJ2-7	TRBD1	CASSLGTGGSYEQYF	TGTGCCAGCAGCTTAGGGACAGGGGGGAGCTACGAGCAGTACTTC
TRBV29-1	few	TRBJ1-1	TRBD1	CSVDLQGVTEAFF	TGCAGCGTTGATCTACAGGGGGTCACTGAAGCTTTCTTT
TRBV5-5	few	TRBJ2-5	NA	CASSFGGWKETQYF	TGTGCCAGCAGCTTTGGCGGCTGGAAAGAGACCCAGTACTTC
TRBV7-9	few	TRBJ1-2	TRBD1	CASSEKGAGSYGYTF	TGTGCCAGCAGCGAGAAGGGGGCGGGAAGCTATGGCTACACCTTC
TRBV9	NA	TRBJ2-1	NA	CASSLSLTIHEQFF	TGTGCCAGCAGCCTATCCCTGACTATCCATGAGCAGTTCTTC
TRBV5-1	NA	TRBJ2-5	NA	CASSYAAGAGETQYF	TGCGCCAGCAGCTACGCCGCGGGGGCCGGGGAGACCCAGTACTTC
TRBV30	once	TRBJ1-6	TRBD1	CAWDRGSYNSPLHF	TGTGCCTGGGACAGGGGCTCCTATAATTCACCCCTCCACTTT
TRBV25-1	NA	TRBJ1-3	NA	CASSESLGRTIYF	TGTGCCAGCAGTGAATCCCTTGGGAGGACCATATATTTT
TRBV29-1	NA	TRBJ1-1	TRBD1	CSVEGGQAAEAFF	TGCAGCGTTGAAGGGGGACAGGCCGCTGAAGCTTTCTTT
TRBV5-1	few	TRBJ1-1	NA	CASSLQGRTEAFF	TGCGCCAGCAGCTTACAGGGTCGGACTGAAGCTTTCTTT
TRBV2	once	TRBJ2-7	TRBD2	CASSEPSGGRYEQYF	TGTGCCAGCAGTGAACCCAGCGGGGGCCGCTACGAGCAGTACTTC
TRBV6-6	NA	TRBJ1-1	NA	CAALGPLNTEAFF	TGTGCCGCCCTTGGCCCCCTGAACACTGAAGCTTTCTTT
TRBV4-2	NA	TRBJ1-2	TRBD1	CASSRNPPEPERQGAPSYGYTF	TGTGCCAGCAGCCGAAACCCCCCAGAGCCCGAGCGACAGGGGGCTCCTAGCTATGGCTACACCTTC
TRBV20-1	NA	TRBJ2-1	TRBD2	CSAGEGEQFF	TGCAGTGCGGGGGAGGGTGAGCAGTTCTTC
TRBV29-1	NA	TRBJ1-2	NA	CSVEVRGPGDYGYTF	TGCAGCGTTGAAGTCAGGGGTCCAGGTGACTATGGCTACACCTTC
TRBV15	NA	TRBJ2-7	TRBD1	CATSSQTGIDEQYF	TGTGCCACCAGCAGCCAGACAGGGATCGACGAGCAGTACTTC
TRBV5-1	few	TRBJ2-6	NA	CASSDISGANVLTF	TGCGCCAGCAGCGACATATCTGGGGCCAACGTCCTGACTTTC
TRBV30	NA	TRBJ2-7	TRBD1	CAWSLPGQGRYEQYF	TGTGCCTGGAGTCTACCGGGACAGGGCAGGTACGAGCAGTACTTC
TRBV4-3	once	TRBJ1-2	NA	CASSQHTGPNNYGYTF	TGCGCCAGCAGCCAACATACAGGTCCCAATAACTATGGCTACACCTTC
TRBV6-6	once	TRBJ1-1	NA	CASSYTGEAFF	TGTGCCAGCAGTTACACAGGCGAAGCTTTCTTT
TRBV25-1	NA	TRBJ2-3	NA	CASSESADTQYF	TGTGCCAGCAGTGAATCAGCAGATACGCAGTATTTT
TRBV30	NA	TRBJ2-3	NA	CAWSELGVADTQYF	TGTGCCTGGAGTGAGTTAGGGGTGGCAGATACGCAGTATTTT
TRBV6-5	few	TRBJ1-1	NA	CASSPTGVGAFF	TGTGCCAGCAGCCCAACGGGGGTGGGAGCTTTCTTT
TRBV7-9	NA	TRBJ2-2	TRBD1	CASSPGQGRTGELFF	TGTGCCAGCAGCCCGGGACAGGGGAGGACCGGGGAGCTGTTTTTT
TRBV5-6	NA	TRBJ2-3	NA	CASSPGVGKGADTQYF	TGTGCCAGCAGCCCGGGCGTCGGAAAAGGGGCAGATACGCAGTATTTT
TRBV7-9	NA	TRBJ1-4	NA	CSSSLTVGGNNEKLFF	TGTTCCAGCAGCTTAACTGTCGGAGGGAATAATGAAAAACTGTTTTTT
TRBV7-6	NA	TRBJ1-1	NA	CASSLVGGQAFF	TGTGCCAGCAGCTTAGTCGGGGGGCAGGCTTTCTTT
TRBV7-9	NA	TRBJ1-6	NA	CASSPGGSYNSPLHF	TGTGCCAGCAGCCCCGGGGGCTCCTATAATTCACCCCTCCACTTT
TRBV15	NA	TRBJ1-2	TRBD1	CATSPGGMGGYTF	TGTGCCACCAGCCCAGGGGGAATGGGTGGCTACACCTTC
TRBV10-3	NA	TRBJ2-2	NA	CALGSDTGELFF	TGTGCCCTGGGCTCCGACACCGGGGAGCTGTTTTTT
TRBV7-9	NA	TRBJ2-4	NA	CASSPQGGQNIQYF	TGTGCCAGCAGCCCTCAGGGGGGCCAAAACATTCAGTACTTC
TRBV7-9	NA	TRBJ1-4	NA	CASTQRQAGKLFF	TGTGCCAGCACCCAAAGGCAGGCGGGAAAACTGTTTTTT
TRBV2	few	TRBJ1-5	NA	CASRGDSPQPQHF	TGTGCCAGCAGGGGGGACTCACCTCAGCCCCAGCATTTT
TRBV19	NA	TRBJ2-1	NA	CASRPPLAARVPSYNEQFF	TGTGCCAGTAGGCCCCCGTTGGCAGCGAGAGTCCCCTCCTACAATGAGCAGTTCTTC
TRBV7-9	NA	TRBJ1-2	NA	CASSLRDTQGPGYTF	TGTGCCAGCAGCTTAAGGGACACTCAAGGCCCCGGCTACACCTTC
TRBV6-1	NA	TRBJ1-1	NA	CASSDGQPRVNTEAFF	TGTGCCAGCAGTGACGGACAGCCGAGGGTGAACACTGAAGCTTTCTTT